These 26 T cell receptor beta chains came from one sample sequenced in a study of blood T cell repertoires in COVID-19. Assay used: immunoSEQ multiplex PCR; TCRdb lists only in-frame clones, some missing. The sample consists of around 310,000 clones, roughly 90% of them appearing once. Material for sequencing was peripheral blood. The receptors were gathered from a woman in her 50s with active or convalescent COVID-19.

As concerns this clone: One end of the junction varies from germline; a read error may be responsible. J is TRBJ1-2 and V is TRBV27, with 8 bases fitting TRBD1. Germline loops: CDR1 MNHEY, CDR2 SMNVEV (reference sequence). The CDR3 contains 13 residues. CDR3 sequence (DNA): TGTGCCAGCAGCGAAGTCACAGGGGGTACTGGGTTTTTC. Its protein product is CASSEVTGGTGFF.

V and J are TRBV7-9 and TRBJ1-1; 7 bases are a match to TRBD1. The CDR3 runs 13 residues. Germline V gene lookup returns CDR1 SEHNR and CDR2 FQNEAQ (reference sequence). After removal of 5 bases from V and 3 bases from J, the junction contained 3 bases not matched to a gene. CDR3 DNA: TGTGCCAGCAGCGGGGGACAGTACACTGAAGCTTTCTTT. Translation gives CASSGGQYTEAFF.

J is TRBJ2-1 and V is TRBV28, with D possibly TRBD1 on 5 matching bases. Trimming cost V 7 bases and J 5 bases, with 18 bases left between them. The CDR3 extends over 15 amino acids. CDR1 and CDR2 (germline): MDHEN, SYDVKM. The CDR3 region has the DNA TGTGCCAGCACCTTGTACAGGTCCCTAAACAATGAGCAGTTCTTC. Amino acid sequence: CASTLYRSLNNEQFF.

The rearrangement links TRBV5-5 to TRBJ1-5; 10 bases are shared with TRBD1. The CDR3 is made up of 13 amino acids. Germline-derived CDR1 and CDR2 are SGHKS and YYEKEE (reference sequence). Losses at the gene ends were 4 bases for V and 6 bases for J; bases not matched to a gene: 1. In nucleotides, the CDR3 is TGTGCCAGCAGCCGGGACAGGGGTCAGCCCCAGCATTTT. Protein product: CASSRDRGQPQHF.

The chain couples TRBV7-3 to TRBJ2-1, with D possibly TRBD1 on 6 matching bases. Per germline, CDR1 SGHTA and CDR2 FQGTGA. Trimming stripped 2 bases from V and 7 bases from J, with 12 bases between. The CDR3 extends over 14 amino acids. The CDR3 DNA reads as TGTGCCAGCAGCTTATCTCAGGGGCAGAATGAGCAGTTCTTC. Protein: CASSLSQGQNEQFF.

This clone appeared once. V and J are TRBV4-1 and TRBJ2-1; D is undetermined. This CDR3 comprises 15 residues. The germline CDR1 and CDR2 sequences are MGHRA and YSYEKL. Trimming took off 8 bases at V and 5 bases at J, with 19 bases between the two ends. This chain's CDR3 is CASAPTGGVNNEQFF. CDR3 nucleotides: TGCGCCAGCGCCCCGACTGGCGGAGTGAACAATGAGCAGTTCTTC.

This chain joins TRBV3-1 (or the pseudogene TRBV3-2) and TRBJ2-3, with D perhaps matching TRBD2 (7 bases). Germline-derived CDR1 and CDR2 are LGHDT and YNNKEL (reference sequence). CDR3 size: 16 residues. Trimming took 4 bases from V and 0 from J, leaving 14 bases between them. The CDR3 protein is CASSLGGVTSTDTQYF. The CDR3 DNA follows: TGTGCCAGCAGCCTAGGGGGGGTCACTAGCACAGATACGCAGTATTTT.

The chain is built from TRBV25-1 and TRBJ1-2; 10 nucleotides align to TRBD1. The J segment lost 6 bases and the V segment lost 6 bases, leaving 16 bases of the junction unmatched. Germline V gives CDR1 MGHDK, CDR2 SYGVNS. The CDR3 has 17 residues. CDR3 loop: CASRVTGTGDAHDGYTF. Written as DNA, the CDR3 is TGTGCCAGCAGAGTTACCGGGACAGGGGACGCGCACGATGGCTACACCTTC.

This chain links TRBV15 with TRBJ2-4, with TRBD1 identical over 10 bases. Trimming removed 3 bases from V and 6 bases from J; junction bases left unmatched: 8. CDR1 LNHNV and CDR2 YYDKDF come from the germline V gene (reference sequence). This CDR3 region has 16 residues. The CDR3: CATSSNPGQGRNIQYF. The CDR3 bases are TGTGCCACCAGCAGTAACCCGGGACAGGGGAGAAACATTCAGTACTTC.

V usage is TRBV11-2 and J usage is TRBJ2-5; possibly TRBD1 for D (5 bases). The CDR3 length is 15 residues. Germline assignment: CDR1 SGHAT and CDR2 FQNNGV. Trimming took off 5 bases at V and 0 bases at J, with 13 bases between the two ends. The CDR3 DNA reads TGTGCCAGCAGCCCCAGACCCAGGGACCAAGAGACCCAGTACTTC. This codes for CASSPRPRDQETQYF.

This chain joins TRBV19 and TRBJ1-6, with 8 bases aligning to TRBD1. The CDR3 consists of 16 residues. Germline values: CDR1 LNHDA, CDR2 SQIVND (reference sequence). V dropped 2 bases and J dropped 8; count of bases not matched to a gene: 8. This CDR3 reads CASSIRTGSIDSPLHF. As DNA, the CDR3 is TGTGCCAGTAGTATAAGGACAGGGAGTATAGATTCACCCCTCCACTTT. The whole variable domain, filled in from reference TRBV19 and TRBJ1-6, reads DGGITQSPKYLFRKEGQNVTLSCEQNLNHDAMYWYRQDPGQGLRLIYYSQIVNDFQKGDIAEGYSVSREKKESFPLTVTSAQKNPTAFYLCASSIRTGSIDSPLHFGNGTRLTVT.

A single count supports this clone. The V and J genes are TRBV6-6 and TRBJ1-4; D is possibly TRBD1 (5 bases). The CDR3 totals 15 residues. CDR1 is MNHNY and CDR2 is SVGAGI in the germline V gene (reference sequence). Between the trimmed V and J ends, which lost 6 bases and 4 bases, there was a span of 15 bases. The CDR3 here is CASRSDRFSNEKLFF. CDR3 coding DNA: TGTGCCAGCAGGAGCGACAGATTTAGTAATGAAAAACTGTTTTTT.

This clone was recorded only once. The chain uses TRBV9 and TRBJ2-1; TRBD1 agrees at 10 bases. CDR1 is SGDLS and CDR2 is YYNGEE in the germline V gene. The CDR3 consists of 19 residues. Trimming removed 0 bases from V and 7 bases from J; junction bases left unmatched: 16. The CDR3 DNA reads TGTGCCAGCAGCGTAGCCACCAGGACAGGGGGGATTCTACGGAATGAGCAGTTCTTC. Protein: CASSVATRTGGILRNEQFF.

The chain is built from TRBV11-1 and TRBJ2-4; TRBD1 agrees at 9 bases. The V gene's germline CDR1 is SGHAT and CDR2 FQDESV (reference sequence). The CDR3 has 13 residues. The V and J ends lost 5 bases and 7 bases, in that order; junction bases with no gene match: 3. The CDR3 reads CASSSGQGNIQYF. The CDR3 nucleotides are TGTGCCAGCAGCAGCGGACAGGGGAACATTCAGTACTTC.

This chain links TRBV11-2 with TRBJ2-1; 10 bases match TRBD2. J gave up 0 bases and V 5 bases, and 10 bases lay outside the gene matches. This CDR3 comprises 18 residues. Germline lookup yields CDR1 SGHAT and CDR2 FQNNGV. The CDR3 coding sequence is TGTGCCAGCAGCCCGCGGACTAGCGGAACCCTCTCCTACAATGAGCAGTTCTTC. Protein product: CASSPRTSGTLSYNEQFF.

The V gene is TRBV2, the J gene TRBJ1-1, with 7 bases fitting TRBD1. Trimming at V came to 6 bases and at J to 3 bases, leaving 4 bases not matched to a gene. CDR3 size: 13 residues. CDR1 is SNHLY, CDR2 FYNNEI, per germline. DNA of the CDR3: TGTGCCAGCAGGATCACAGGGGACACTGAAGCTTTCTTT. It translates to CASRITGDTEAFF.

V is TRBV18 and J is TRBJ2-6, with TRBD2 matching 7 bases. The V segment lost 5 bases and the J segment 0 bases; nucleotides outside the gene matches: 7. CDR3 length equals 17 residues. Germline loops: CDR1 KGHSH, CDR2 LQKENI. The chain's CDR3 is CASSLGGRTSGANVLTF. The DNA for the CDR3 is TGTGCCAGCTCATTGGGGGGGAGAACCTCTGGGGCCAACGTCCTGACTTTC.

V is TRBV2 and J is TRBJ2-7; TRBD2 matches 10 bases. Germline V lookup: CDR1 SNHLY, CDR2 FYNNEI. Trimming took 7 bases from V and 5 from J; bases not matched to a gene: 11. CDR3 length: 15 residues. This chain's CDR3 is CASNMLAGVEHEQYF. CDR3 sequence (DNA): TGTGCCAGCAACATGCTAGCGGGAGTAGAACACGAGCAGTACTTC.

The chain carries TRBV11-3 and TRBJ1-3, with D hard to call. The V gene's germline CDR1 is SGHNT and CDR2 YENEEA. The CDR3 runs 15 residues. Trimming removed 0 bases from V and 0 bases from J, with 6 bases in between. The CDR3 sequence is CASSLDGNSGNTIYF. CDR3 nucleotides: TGTGCCAGCAGCTTAGACGGTAACTCTGGAAACACCATATATTTT.

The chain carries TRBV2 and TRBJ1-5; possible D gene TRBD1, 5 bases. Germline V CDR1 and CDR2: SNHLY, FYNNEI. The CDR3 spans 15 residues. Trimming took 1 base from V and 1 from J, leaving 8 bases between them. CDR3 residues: CASSEEAGSNQPQHF. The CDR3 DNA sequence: TGTGCCAGCAGTGAAGAGGCAGGGAGCAATCAGCCCCAGCATTTT.

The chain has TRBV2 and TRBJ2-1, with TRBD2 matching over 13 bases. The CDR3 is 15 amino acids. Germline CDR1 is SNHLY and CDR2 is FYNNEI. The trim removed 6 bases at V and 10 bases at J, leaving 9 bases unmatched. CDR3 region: CASRMTSGGIGEQFF. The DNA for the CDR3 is TGTGCCAGCAGGATGACTAGCGGGGGGATCGGCGAGCAGTTCTTC.

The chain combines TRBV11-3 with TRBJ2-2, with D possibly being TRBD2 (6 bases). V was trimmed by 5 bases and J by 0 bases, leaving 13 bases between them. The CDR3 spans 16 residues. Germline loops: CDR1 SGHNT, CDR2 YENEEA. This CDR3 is CASSQFSGANTGELFF. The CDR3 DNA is TGTGCCAGCAGCCAATTTAGCGGAGCGAACACCGGGGAGCTGTTTTTT. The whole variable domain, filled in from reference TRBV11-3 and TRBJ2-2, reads EAGVVQSPRYKIIEKKQPVAFWCNPISGHNTLYWYLQNLGQGPELLIRYENEEAVDDSQLPKDRFSAERLKGVDSTLKIQPAELGDSAVYLCASSQFSGANTGELFFGEGSRLTVL.

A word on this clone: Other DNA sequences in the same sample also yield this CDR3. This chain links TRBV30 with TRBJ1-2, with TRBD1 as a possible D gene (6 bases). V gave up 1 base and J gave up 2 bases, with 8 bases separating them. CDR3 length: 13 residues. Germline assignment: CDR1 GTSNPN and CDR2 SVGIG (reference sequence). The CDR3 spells CAWSAGQNYGYTF. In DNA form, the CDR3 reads TGTGCCTGGAGTGCCGGACAGAACTATGGCTACACCTTC.

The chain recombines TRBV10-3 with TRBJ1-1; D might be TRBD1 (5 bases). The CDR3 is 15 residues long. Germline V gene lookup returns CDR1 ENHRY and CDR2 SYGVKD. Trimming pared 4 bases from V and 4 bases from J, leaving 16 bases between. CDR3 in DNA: TGTGCCATCAGTGGGGCCCAGGGCTGGAGCACTGAAGCTTTCTTT. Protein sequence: CAISGAQGWSTEAFF.

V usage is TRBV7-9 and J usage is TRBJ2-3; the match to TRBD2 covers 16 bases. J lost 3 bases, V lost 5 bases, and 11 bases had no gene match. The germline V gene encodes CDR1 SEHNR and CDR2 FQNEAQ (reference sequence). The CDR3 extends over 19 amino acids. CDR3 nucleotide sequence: TGTGCCAGCAGCCTACCGGGACAGGGACTAGCGGGAGGGACAGATACGCAGTATTTT. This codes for CASSLPGQGLAGGTDTQYF.

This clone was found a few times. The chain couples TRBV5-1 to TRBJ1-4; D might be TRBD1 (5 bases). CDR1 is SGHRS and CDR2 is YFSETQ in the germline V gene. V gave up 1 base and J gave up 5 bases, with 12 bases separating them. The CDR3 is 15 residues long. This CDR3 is CASSLQGMQNEKLFF. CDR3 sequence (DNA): TGCGCCAGCAGCTTGCAGGGCATGCAAAATGAAAAACTGTTTTTT.